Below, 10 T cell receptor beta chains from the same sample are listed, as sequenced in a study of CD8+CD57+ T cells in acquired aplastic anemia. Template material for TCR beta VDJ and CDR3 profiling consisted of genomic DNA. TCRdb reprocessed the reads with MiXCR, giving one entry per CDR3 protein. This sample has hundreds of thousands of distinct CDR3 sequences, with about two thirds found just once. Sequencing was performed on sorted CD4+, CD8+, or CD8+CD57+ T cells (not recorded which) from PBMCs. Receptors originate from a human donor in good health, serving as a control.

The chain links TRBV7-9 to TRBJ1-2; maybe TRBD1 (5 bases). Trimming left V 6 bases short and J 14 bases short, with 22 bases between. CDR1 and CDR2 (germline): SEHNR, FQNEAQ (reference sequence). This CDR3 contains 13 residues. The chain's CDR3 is CASSESGRASGTF. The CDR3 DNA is TGTGCCAGCAGTGAATCTGGCAGGGCTAGCGGAACCTTC. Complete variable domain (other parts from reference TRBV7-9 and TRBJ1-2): DTGVSQNPRHKITKRGQNVTFRCDPISEHNRLYWYRQTLGQGPEFLTYFQNEAQLEKSRLLSDRFSAERPKGSFSTLEIQRTEQGDSAMYLCASSESGRASGTFGSGTRLTVV.

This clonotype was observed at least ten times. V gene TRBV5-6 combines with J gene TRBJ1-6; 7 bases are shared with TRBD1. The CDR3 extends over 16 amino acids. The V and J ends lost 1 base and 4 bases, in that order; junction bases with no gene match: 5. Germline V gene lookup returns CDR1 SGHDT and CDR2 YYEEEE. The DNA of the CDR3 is TGTGCCAGCAGCTTGAAACAGACAGGGTATAATTCACCCCTCCACTTT. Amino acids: CASSLKQTGYNSPLHF.

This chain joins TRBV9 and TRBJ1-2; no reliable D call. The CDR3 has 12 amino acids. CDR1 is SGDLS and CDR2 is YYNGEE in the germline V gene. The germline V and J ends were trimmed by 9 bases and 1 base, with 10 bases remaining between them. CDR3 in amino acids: CATPRINYGYTF. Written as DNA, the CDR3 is TGTGCCACCCCGAGAATTAACTATGGCTACACCTTC.

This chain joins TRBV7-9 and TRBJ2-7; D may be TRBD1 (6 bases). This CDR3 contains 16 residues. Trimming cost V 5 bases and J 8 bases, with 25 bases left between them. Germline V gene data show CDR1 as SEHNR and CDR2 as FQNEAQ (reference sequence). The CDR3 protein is CASSAPRVGAGEQQYF. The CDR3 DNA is TGTGCCAGCAGCGCGCCACGCGTGGGGGCCGGCGAGCAGCAGTACTTC.

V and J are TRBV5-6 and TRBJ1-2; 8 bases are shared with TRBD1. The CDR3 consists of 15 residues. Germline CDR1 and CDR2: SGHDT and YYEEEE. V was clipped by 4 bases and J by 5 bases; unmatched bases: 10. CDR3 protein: CASSPGQGRGYGYTF. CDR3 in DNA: TGTGCCAGCAGCCCAGGACAGGGCCGAGGATATGGCTACACCTTC.

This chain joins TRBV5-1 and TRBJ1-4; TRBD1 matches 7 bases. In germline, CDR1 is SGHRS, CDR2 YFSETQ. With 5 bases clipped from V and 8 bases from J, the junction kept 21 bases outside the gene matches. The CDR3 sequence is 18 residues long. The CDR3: CASSREGANTGGREKLFF. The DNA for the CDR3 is TGCGCCAGCAGTCGAGAGGGGGCGAACACCGGGGGTAGAGAAAAACTGTTTTTT.

The CDR3 DNA sequence: TGTGCCATCAGGTACACAGTAGAGGATGGCGAGCAGTACTTC. Protein: CAIRYTVEDGEQYF. The genes are TRBV10-3 and TRBJ2-7; D is unclear. Looked up from germline, CDR1 is ENHRY and CDR2 is SYGVKD. The length of the CDR3 is 14 residues. V was clipped by 6 bases and J by 6 bases, with 18 bases between them.

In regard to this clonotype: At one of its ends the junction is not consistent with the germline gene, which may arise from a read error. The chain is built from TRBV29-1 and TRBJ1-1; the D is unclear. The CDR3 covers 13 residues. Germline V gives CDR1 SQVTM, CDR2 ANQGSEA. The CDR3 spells CRAPRTRTTEAFF. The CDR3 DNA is TGCAGGGCCCCTAGGACTCGAACCACTGAGGCTTTCTTT.

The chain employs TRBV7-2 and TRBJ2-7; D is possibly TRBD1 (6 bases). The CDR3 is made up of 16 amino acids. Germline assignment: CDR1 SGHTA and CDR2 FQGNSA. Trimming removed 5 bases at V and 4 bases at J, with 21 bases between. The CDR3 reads CASSQAGRQDTYEQYF. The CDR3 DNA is TGTGCCAGCAGCCAAGCCGGAAGACAGGACACATACGAGCAGTACTTC.

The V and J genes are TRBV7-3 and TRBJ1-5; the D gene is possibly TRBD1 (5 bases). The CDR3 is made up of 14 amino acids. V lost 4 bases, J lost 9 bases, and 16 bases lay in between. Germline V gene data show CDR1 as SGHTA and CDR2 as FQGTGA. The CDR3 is CASSSQGGDGPQHF. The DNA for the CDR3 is TGTGCCAGCAGCTCCCAGGGAGGGGACGGGCCCCAGCATTTT.